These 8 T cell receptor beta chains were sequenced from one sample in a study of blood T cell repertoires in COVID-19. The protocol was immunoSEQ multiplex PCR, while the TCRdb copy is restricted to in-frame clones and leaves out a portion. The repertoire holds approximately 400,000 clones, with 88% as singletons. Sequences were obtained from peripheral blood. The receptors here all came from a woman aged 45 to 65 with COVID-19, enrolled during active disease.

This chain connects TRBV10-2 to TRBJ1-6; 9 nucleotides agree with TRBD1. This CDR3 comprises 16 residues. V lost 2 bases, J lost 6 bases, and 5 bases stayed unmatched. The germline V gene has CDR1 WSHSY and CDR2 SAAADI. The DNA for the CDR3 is TGCGCCAGCAGTGAGACCTTGACAGGGGGTAATTCACCCCTCCACTTT. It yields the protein CASSETLTGGNSPLHF.

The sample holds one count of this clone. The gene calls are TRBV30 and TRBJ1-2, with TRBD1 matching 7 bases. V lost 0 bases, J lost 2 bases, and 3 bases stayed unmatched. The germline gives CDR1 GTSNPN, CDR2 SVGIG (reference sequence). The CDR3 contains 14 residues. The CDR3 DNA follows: TGTGCCTGGAGTGTACAGGGGATCAACTATGGCTACACCTTC. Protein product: CAWSVQGINYGYTF.

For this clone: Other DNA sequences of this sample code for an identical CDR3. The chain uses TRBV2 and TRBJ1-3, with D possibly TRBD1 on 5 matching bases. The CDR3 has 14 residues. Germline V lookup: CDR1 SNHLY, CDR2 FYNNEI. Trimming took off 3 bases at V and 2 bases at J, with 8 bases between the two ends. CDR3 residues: CASSEQGAGNTIYF. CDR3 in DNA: TGTGCCAGCAGTGAGCAGGGCGCTGGAAACACCATATATTTT.

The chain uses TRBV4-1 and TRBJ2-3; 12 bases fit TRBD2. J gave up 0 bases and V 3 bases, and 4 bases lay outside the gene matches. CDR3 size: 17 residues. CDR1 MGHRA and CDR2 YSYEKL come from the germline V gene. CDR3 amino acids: CASSHGLAGSSTDTQYF. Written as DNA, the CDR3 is TGCGCCAGCAGCCATGGACTAGCGGGGTCTAGCACAGATACGCAGTATTTT.

CDR3 sequence: CASSPGTGNNEQFF. Here the CDR3 DNA reads TGTGCCAGCAGCCCCGGGACAGGGAACAATGAGCAGTTCTTC. The chain carries TRBV7-9 and TRBJ2-1; 9 bases agree with TRBD1. This CDR3 contains 14 residues. V was pared by 5 bases and J by 5 bases, with 4 bases of the junction left unmatched. Germline values: CDR1 SEHNR, CDR2 FQNEAQ (reference sequence).

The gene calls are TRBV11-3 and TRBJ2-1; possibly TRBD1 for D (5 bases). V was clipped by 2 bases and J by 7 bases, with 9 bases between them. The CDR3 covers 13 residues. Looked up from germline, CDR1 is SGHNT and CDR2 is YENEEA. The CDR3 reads CASSLSGMNEQFF. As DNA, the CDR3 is TGTGCCAGCAGCTTATCAGGGATGAATGAGCAGTTCTTC.

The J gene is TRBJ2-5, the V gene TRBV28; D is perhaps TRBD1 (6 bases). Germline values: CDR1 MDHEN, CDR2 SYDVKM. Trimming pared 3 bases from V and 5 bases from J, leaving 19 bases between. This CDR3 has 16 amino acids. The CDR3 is CASSLGPGARRETQYF. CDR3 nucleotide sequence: TGTGCCAGCAGTTTGGGGCCAGGGGCCCGACGGGAGACCCAGTACTTC.

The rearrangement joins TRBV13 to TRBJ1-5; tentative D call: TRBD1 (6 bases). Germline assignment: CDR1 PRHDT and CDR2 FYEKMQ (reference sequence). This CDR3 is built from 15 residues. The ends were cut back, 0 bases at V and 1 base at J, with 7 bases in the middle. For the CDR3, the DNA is TGTGCCAGCAGCTTAGGCACAGGGAGCAATCAGCCCCAGCATTTT. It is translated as CASSLGTGSNQPQHF.